These T cell receptor beta chains were read from a single sample in a study of T cell responses to AZD1222 COVID-19 vaccine. Generated by immunoSEQ multiplex PCR, the TCRdb table keeps only in-frame clones and is missing some. The table has some 95,000 clones, around 85% seen once; the top ten hold about 6%. The specimen comprised peripheral blood, sampled on day 0 of AZD1222 vaccination. These receptors all come from an adult in good health. Each CDR3 is given with its conserved first and last residue. Fields, in order: clone size, J gene, D gene, V gene, CDR3 DNA, CDR3 protein. D genes are given only for firm matches. Some rows mark clone size as missing; the rest say once, few, many or name a class of expanded clone.

clone_size: NA
j_call: TRBJ1-5
d_call: NA
v_call: TRBV6-6
cdr3_nt: TGTGCCAGCAGTGACCGAGCAATTCAGCCCCAGCATTTT
cdr3_aa: CASSDRAIQPQHF

clone_size: NA
j_call: TRBJ2-5
d_call: TRBD1
v_call: TRBV6-5
cdr3_nt: TGTGCCAGCATCAAGGACAGGGGCGGTCGGGAGACCCAGTACTTC
cdr3_aa: CASIKDRGGRETQYF

clone_size: NA
j_call: TRBJ1-2
d_call: TRBD1
v_call: TRBV5-1
cdr3_nt: TGCGCCAGCAGCCCCACCCCGGGACAGGGGGACTATGGCTACACCTTC
cdr3_aa: CASSPTPGQGDYGYTF

clone_size: few
j_call: TRBJ1-1
d_call: NA
v_call: TRBV7-2
cdr3_nt: TGTGCCAGCAGCCCCGGCGCTAGAGATAAAGCTTTCTTT
cdr3_aa: CASSPGARDKAFF

clone_size: once
j_call: TRBJ1-4
d_call: NA
v_call: TRBV9
cdr3_nt: TGTGCCAGCAGCGTAGGTCCAACTAATGAAAAACTGTTTTTT
cdr3_aa: CASSVGPTNEKLFF

clone_size: NA
j_call: TRBJ2-6
d_call: NA
v_call: TRBV3-1/TRBV3-2
cdr3_nt: TGTGCCAGCAGCATTCGACAGATCTCTGGGGCCAACGTCCTGACTTTC
cdr3_aa: CASSIRQISGANVLTF

clone_size: once
j_call: TRBJ2-1
d_call: TRBD2
v_call: TRBV27
cdr3_nt: TGTGCCAGCAGTCCCGGGACTAGAAACAGTGAGCAGTTCTTC
cdr3_aa: CASSPGTRNSEQFF

clone_size: NA
j_call: TRBJ1-2
d_call: NA
v_call: TRBV28
cdr3_nt: TGTGCCAGCAGACAGGCCCGCTTCCAGGGCGTTCGTGGCTACACCTTC
cdr3_aa: CASRQARFQGVRGYTF

clone_size: NA
j_call: TRBJ1-2
d_call: NA
v_call: TRBV12-5
cdr3_nt: TGTGCTAGTGGTTTGGAGGGTTTCTCTGGCTACACCTTC
cdr3_aa: CASGLEGFSGYTF

clone_size: NA
j_call: TRBJ2-3
d_call: NA
v_call: TRBV27
cdr3_nt: TGTGCCAGCAGTCCCGCAGGGGGGTTAGATACGCAGTATTTT
cdr3_aa: CASSPAGGLDTQYF